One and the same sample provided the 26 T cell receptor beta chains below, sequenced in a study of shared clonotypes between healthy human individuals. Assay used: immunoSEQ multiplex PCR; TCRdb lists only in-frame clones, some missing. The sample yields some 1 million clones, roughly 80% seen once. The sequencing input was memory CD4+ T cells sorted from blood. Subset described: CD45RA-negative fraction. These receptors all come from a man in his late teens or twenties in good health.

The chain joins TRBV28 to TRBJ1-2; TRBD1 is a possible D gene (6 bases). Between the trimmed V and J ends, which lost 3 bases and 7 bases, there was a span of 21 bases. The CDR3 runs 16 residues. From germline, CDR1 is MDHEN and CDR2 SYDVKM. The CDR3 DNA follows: TGTGCCAGCAGTTTTTTCACCCCACAGGGTATCTCTGGCTACACCTTC. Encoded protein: CASSFFTPQGISGYTF.

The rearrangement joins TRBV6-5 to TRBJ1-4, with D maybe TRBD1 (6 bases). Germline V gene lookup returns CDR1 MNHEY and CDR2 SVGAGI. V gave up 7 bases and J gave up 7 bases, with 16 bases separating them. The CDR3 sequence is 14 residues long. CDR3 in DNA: TGTGCCAGCACCAAAGGGGGGGGCGCTGAAAAACTGTTTTTT. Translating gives CASTKGGGAEKLFF.

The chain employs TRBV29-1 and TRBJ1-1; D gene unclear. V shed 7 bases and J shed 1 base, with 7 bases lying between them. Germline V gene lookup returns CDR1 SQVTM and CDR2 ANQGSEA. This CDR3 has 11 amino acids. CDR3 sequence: CSGTQNTEAFF. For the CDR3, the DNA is TGCAGCGGTACTCAGAACACTGAAGCTTTCTTT. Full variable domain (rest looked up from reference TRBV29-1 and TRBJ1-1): SAVISQKPSRDICQRGTSLTIQCQVDSQVTMMFWYRQQPGQSLTLIATANQGSEATYESGFVIDKFPISRPNLTFSTLTVSNMSPEDSSIYLCSGTQNTEAFFGQGTRLTVV.

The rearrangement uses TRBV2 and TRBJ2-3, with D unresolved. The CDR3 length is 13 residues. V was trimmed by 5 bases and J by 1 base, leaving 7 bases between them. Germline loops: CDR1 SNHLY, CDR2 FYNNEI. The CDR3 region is CASSPFGTDTQYF. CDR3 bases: TGTGCCAGCAGTCCATTTGGCACAGATACGCAGTATTTT. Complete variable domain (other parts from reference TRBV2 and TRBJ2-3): EPEVTQTPSHQVTQMGQEVILRCVPISNHLYFYWYRQILGQKVEFLVSFYNNEISEKSEIFDDQFSVERPDGSNFTLKIRSTKLEDSAMYFCASSPFGTDTQYFGPGTRLTVL.

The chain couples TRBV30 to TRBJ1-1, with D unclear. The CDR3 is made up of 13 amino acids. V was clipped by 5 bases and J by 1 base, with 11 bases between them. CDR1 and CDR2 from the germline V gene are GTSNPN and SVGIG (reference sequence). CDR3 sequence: CAWGRGPNTEAFF. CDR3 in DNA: TGTGCCTGGGGCCGGGGTCCGAACACTGAAGCTTTCTTT.

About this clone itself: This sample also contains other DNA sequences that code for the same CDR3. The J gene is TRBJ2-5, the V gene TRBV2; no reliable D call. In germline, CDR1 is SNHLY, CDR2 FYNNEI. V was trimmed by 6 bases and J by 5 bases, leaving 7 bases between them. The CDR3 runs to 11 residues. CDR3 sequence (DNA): TGTGCCAGCAGGGTTGGGGAGACCCAGTACTTC. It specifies CASRVGETQYF.

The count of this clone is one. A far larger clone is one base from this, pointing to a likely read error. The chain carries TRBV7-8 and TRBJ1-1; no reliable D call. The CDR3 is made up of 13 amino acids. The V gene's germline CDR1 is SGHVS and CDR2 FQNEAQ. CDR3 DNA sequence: TGTGCCGGCAGCTTAGGTGAGAGGGCTGAAGCTTTCTTT. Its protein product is CAGSLGERAEAFF. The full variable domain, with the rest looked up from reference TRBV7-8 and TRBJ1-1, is GAGVSQSPRYKVAKRGQDVALRCDPISGHVSLFWYQQALGQGPEFLTYFQNEAQLDKSGLPSDRFFAERPEGSVSTLKIQRTQQEDSAVYLCAGSLGERAEAFFGQGTRLTVV.

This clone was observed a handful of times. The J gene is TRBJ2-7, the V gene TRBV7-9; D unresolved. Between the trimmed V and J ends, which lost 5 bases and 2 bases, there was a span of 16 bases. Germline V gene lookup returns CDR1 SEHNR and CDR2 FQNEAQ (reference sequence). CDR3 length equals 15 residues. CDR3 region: CASSHPARKAYEQYF. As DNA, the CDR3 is TGTGCCAGCAGCCACCCAGCGCGGAAAGCCTACGAGCAGTACTTC.

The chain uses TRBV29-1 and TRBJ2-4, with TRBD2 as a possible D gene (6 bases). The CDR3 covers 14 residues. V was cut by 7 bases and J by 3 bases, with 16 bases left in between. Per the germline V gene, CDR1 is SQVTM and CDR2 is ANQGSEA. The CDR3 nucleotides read TGCAGCGGGGGGGACGCCACCTTCAAAAACATTCAGTACTTC. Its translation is CSGGDATFKNIQYF.

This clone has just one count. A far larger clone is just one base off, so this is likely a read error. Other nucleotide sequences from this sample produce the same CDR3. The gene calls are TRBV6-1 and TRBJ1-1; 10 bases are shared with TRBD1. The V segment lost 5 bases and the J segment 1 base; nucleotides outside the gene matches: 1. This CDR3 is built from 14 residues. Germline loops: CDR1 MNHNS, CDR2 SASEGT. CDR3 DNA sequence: TGTGCCAGCAGTCGGGACAGGGGGAACACTGAAGCTTTCTTT. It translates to CASSRDRGNTEAFF.

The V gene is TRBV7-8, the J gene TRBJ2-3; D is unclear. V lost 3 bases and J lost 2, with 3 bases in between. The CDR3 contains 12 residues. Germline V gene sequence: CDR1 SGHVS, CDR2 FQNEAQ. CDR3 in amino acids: CASSLYTDTQYF. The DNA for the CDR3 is TGTGCCAGCAGCTTGTACACAGATACGCAGTATTTT.

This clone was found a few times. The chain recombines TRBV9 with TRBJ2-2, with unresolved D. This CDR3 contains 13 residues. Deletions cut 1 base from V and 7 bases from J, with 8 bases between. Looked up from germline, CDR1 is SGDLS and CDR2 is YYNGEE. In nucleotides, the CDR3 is TGTGCCAGCAGCGTATATTCTGGCGGGGAGCTGTTTTTT. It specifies CASSVYSGGELFF.

CDR3 sequence: CASSPQGFSTDTQYF. The CDR3 DNA reads as TGTGCCAGCTCACCACAGGGTTTTAGCACAGATACGCAGTATTTT. The gene calls are TRBV18 and TRBJ2-3; no clear D. With 1 base removed from V and 0 bases from J, the gap between germline ends came to 8 bases. Germline V gene lookup returns CDR1 KGHSH and CDR2 LQKENI. CDR3 length equals 15 residues.

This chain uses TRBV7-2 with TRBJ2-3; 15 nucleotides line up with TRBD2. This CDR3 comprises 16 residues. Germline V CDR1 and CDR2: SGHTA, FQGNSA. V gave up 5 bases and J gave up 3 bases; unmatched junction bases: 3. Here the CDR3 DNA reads TGTGCCAGCAGCCGGGGACTAGCGGGAGGAACAGATACGCAGTATTTT. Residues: CASSRGLAGGTDTQYF.

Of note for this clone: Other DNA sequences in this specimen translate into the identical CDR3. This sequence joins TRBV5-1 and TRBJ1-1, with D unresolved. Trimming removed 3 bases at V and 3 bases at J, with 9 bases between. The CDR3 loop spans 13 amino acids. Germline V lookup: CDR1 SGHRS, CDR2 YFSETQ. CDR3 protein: CASSYTKDTEAFF. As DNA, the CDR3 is TGCGCCAGCAGCTATACAAAGGACACTGAAGCTTTCTTT.

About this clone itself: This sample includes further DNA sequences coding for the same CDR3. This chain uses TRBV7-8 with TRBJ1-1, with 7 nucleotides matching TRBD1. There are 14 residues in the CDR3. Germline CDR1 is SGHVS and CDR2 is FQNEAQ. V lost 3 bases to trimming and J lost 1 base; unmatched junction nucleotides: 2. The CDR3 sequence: CASSLRQGNTEAFF. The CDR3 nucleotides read TGTGCCAGCAGCTTGAGACAGGGGAACACTGAAGCTTTCTTT. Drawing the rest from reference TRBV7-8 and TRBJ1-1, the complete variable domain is GAGVSQSPRYKVAKRGQDVALRCDPISGHVSLFWYQQALGQGPEFLTYFQNEAQLDKSGLPSDRFFAERPEGSVSTLKIQRTQQEDSAVYLCASSLRQGNTEAFFGQGTRLTVV.

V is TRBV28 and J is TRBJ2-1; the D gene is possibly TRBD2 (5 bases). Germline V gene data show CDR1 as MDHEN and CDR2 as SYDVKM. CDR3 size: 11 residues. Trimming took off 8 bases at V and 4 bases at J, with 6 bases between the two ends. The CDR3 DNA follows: TGTGCCAGCGAGGGTTACAATGAGCAGTTCTTC. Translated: CASEGYNEQFF.

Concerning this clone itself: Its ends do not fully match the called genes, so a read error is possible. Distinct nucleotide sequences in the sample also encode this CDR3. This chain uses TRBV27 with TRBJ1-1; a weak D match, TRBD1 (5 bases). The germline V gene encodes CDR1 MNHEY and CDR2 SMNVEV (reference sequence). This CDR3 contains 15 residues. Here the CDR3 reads CASSLGGALNTEAFF. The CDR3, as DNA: TGTGCCAGCAGTTTAGGAGGGGCCCTGAACACCGAAGCTTTCTTT.

CDR3 amino acids: CASSPRGGGEQFF. CDR3 nucleotide sequence: TGCGCCAGCAGCCCCCGGGGGGGCGGTGAGCAGTTCTTC. The chain couples TRBV5-1 to TRBJ2-1, with 8 bases lining up with TRBD2. The CDR3 sequence is 13 residues long. The germline gives CDR1 SGHRS, CDR2 YFSETQ. J gave up 9 bases and V 4 bases, and 6 bases lay outside the gene matches. Supplemented by reference TRBV5-1 and TRBJ2-1, the full variable domain reads KAGVTQTPRYLIKTRGQQVTLSCSPISGHRSVSWYQQTPGQGLQFLFEYFSETQRNKGNFPGRFSGRQFSNSRSEMNVSTLELGDSALYLCASSPRGGGEQFFGPGTRLTVL.

The CDR3 bases are TGTGCCAGCAGCTTGGGGAGGGGCGGAGCTAATGAAAAACTGTTTTTT. It encodes CASSLGRGGANEKLFF. J is TRBJ1-4 and V is TRBV5-4; weak D call: TRBD1 (5 bases). CDR1 SGHNT and CDR2 YYREEE come from the germline V gene (reference sequence). CDR3 length equals 16 residues. V dropped 0 bases and J dropped 3 bases, with 12 bases sitting between them.

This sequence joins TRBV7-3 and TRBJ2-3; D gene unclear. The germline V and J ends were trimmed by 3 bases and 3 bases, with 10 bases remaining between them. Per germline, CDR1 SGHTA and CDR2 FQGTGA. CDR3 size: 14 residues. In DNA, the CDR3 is TGTGCCAGCAGCTTTAAAAGCCCAACAGATACGCAGTATTTT. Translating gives CASSFKSPTDTQYF.

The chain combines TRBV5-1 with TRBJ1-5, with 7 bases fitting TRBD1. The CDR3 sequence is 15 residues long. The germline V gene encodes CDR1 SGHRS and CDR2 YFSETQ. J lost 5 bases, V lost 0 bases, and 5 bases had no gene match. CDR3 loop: CASSLGDREDQPQHF. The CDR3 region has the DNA TGCGCCAGCAGCTTGGGAGACAGGGAGGATCAGCCCCAGCATTTT.

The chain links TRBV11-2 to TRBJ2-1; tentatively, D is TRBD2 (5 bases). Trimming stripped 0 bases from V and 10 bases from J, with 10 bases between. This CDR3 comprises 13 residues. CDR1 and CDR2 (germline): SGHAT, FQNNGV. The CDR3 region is CASSLDRRGEQFF. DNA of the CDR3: TGTGCCAGCAGCTTAGACCGCCGCGGGGAGCAGTTCTTC.

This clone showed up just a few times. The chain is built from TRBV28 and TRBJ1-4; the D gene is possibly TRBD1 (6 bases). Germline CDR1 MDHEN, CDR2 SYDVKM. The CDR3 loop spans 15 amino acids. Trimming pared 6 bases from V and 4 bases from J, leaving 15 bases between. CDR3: CASSSRTDYNEKLFF. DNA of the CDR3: TGTGCCAGCAGCTCGCGGACAGACTATAATGAAAAACTGTTTTTT.

The CDR3 nucleotides read TGCGCCAGCAGCACAAGCTACAATCAGCCCCAGCATTTT. Translating gives CASSTSYNQPQHF. The rearrangement links TRBV5-1 to TRBJ1-5; D gene unclear. This CDR3 has 13 amino acids. The germline gives CDR1 SGHRS, CDR2 YFSETQ. V gave up 4 bases and J gave up 3 bases, with 8 bases separating them.

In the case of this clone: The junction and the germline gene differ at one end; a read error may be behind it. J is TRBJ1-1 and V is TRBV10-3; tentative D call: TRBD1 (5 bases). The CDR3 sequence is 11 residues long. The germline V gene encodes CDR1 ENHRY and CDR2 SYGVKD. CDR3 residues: CAISAGGETFF. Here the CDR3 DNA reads TGTGCCATCAGTGCGGGGGGTGAAACTTTCTTT.